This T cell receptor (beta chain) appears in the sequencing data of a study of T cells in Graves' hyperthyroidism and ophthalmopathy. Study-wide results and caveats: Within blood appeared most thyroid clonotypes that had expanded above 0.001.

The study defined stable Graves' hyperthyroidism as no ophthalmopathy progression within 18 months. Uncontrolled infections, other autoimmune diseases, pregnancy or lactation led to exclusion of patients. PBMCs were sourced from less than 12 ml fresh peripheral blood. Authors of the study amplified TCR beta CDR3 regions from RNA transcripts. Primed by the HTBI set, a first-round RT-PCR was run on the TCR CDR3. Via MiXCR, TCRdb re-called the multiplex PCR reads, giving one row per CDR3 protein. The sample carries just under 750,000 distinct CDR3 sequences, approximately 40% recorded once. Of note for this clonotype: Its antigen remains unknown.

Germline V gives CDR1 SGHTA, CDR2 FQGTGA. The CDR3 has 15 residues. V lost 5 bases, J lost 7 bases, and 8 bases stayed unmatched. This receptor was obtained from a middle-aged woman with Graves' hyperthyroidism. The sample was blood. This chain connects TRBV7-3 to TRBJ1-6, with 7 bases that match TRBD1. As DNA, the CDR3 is TGTGCCAGCAGCCCACAGGGACAGAACAATTCACCCCTCCACTTT. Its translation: CASSPQGQNNSPLHF.